This T cell receptor beta chain was sequenced in a study of CXCR3-negative and CXCR3-positive naive CD8 T cells. Triplicate sorts of 290,000 or so cells per CD8+ subset. The study, taken as a whole, reports: Both naive subsets showed comparably high diversity, and memory CD8+ cells showed much lower diversity. Similar TRBV-TRBJ gene usage was seen in naive CXCR3-negative and CXCR3-positive cells, but not in memory cells. Greater hydrophobicity was found in TRB CDR3s of CXCR3-positive naive cells than of CXCR3-negative naive cells.

CDR1 and CDR2 (germline): SGHTA, FQGNSA. The CDR3 runs to 17 residues. Via 5' RACE with UMI labels, TRB cDNA libraries were prepared. For each CDR3 protein, TCRdb gives one entry from its re-call of the 5' RACE reads, without DNA. The sample spans some 66,000 distinct CDR3 sequences; the ten largest clones claim around 1.5%. On this clonotype: Its antigen is not known.

The receptor was isolated from a human donor in good health. Some clones in this sample may be carry-over from other donors' samples. The sequenced sample consisted of naive CXCR3- CD8+ T cells from blood. Subset in this sample: CD45RO-CCR7+CD27+CD95- naive CD8+ T cells lacking CXCR3 (TNR3-). The chain recombines TRBV7-2 with TRBJ2-4; as DNA is missing, the TRBD1 call by TCRdb cannot be tested. The CDR3 protein is CASSIRTNWAIKNIQYF.